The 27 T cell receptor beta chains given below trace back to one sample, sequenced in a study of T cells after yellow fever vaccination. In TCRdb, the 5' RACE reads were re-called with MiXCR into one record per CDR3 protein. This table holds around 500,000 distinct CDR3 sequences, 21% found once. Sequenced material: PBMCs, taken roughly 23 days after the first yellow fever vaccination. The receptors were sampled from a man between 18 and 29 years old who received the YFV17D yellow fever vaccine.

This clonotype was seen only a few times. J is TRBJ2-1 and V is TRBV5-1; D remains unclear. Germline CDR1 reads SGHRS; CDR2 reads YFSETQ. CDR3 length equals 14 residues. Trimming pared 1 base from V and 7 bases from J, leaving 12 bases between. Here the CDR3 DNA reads TGCGCCAGCAGCTTGTACATCGCCGGGAATGAGCAGTTCTTC. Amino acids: CASSLYIAGNEQFF.

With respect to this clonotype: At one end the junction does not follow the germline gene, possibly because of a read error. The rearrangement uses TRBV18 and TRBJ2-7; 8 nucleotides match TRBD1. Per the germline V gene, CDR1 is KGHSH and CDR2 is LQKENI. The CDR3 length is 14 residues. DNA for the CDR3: TGTGCCAACTCACCGGGAACAGGGGGAAACGAGCAGTACTTC. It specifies CANSPGTGGNEQYF.

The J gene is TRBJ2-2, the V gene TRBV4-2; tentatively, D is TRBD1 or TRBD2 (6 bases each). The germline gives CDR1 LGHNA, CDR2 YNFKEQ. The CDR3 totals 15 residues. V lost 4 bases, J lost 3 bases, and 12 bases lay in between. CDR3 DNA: TGTGCCAGCAGCCCGAGGGGGACTTACACCGGGGAGCTGTTTTTT. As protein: CASSPRGTYTGELFF.

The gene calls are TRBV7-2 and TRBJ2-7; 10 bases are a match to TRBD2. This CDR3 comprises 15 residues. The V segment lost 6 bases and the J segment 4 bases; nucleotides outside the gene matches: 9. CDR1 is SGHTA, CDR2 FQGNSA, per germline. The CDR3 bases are TGTGCCAGCAGTGACCCTAGCGGGGGAGGTTACGAGCAGTACTTC. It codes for CASSDPSGGGYEQYF.

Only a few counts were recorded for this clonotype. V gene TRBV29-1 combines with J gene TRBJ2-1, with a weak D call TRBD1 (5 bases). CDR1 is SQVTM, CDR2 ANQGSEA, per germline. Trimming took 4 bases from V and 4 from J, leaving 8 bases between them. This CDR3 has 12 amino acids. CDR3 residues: CSVVDRYNEQFF. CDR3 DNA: TGCAGCGTTGTTGACAGATACAATGAGCAGTTCTTC.

For the CDR3, the DNA is TGTGCCAGCAGCCCTAGTGCAGGGGGAAGCTACAATGAGCAGTTCTTC. It codes for CASSPSAGGSYNEQFF. The chain carries TRBV7-6 and TRBJ2-1, with 7 bases aligning to TRBD1. The germline gives CDR1 SGHVS, CDR2 FNYEAQ. V lost 5 bases and J lost 3; bases outside the gene matches: 10. The CDR3 is 16 residues long.

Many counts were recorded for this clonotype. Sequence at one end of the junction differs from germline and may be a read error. DNA for the CDR3: TGCGCCAGCAGCTTGGACTACGAGCAGTACTTC. It encodes CASSLDYEQYF. The rearrangement links TRBV7-2 to TRBJ2-7; D remains ambiguous. Per the germline V gene, CDR1 is SGHTA and CDR2 is FQGNSA. The CDR3 has 11 amino acids.

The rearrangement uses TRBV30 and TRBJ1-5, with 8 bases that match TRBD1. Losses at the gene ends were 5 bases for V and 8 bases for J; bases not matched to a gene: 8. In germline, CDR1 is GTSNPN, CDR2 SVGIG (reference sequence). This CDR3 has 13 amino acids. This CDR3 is CAWSTGDYKPQHF. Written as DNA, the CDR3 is TGTGCCTGGTCGACAGGGGATTATAAGCCCCAGCATTTT.

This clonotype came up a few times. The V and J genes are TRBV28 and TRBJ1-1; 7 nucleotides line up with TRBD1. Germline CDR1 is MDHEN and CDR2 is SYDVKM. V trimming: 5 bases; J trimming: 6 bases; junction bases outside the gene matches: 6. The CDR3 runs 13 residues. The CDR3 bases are TGTGCCAGCAGTCGGACAGGCGTGTCTGAAGCTTTCTTT. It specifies CASSRTGVSEAFF.

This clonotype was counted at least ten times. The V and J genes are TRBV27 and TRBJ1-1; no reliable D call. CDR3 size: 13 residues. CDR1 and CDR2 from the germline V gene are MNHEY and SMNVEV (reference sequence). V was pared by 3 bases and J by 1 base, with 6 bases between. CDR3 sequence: CASSFSGNTEAFF. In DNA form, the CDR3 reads TGTGCCAGCAGTTTTTCAGGGAACACTGAAGCTTTCTTT.

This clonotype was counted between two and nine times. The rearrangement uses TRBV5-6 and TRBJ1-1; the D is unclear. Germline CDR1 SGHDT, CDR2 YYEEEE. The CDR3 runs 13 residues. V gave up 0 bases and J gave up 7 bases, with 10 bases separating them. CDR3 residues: CASSLGEWSEAFF. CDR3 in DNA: TGTGCCAGCAGCTTGGGGGAATGGAGTGAAGCTTTCTTT.

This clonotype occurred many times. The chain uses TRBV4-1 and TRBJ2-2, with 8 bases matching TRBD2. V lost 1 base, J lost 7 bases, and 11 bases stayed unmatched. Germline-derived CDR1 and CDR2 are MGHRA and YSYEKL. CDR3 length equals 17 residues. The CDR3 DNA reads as TGCGCCAGCAGCCAAGTTGGGCTAGCGGGTAGTAACGGGGAGCTGTTTTTT. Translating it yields CASSQVGLAGSNGELFF.

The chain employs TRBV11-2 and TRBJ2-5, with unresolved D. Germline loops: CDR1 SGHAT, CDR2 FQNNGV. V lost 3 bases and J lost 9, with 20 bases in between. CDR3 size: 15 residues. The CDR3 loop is CASSLGYPITAAQYF. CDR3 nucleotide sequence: TGTGCCAGCAGCTTGGGGTATCCCATTACCGCGGCCCAGTACTTC.

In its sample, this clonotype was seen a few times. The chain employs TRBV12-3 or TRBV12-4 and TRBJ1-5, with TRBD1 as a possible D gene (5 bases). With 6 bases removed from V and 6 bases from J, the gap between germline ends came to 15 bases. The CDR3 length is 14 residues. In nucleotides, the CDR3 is TGTGCCAGCAGGCACACAGGTGCCAGTCAGCCCCAGCATTTT. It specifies CASRHTGASQPQHF.

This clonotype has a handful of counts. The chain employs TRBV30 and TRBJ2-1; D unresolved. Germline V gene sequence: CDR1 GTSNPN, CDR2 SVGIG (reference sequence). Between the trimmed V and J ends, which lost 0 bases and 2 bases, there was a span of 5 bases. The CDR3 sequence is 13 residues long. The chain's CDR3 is CAWSVGPYNEQFF. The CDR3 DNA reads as TGTGCCTGGAGTGTTGGCCCCTACAATGAGCAGTTCTTC.

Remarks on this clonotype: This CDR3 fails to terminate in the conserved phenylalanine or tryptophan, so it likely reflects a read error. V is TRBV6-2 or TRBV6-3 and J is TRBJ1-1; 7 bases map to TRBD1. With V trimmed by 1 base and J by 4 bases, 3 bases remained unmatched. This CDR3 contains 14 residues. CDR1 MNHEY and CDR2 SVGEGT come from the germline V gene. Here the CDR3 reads CASSYYPGGTEAFS. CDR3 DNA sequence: TGTGCCAGCAGTTACTATCCAGGGGGCACTGAAGCTTTCTCT.

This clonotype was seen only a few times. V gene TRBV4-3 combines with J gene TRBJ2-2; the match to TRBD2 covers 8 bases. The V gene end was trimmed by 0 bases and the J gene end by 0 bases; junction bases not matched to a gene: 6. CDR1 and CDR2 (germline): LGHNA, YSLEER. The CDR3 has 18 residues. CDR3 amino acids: CASSQEISGATNTGELFF. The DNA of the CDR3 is TGCGCCAGCAGCCAAGAGATTAGCGGGGCGACGAACACCGGGGAGCTGTTTTTT.

This chain's CDR3 is CAWSAKRGYPTDTQYF. The CDR3 DNA sequence: TGTGCCTGGAGTGCGAAGAGGGGGTATCCCACAGATACGCAGTATTTT. This chain joins TRBV30 and TRBJ2-3, with D maybe TRBD1 (6 bases). Trimming shortened V by 1 base and J by 2 bases, and 16 bases separated the two germline ends. This CDR3 has 16 residues. Germline lookup yields CDR1 GTSNPN and CDR2 SVGIG (reference sequence).

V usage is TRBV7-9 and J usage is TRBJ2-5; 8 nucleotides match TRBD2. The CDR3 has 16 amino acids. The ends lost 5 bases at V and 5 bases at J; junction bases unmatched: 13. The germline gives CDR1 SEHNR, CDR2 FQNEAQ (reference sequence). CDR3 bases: TGTGCCAGCAGCCCCTTCGGGGGGGGGCTGAATGAGACCCAGTACTTC. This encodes CASSPFGGGLNETQYF. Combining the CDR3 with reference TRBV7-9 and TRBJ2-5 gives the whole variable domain DTGVSQNPRHKITKRGQNVTFRCDPISEHNRLYWYRQTLGQGPEFLTYFQNEAQLEKSRLLSDRFSAERPKGSFSTLEIQRTEQGDSAMYLCASSPFGGGLNETQYFGPGTRLLVL.

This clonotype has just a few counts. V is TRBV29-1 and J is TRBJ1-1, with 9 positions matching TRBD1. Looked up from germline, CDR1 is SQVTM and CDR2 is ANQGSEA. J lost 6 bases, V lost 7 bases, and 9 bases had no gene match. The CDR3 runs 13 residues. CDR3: CSAKQGASSEAFF. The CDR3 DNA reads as TGCAGCGCCAAACAGGGGGCGAGTTCTGAAGCTTTCTTT.

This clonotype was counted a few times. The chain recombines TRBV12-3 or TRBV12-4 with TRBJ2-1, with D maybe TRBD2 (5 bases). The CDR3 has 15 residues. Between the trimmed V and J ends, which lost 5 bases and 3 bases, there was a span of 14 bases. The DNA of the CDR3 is TGTGCCAGCAGTGAGGGATCTAGCAGCTACAATGAGCAGTTCTTC. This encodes CASSEGSSSYNEQFF.

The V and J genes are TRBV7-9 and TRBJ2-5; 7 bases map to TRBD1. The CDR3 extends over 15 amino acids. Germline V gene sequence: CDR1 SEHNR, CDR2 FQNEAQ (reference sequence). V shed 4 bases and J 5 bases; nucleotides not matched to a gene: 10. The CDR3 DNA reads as TGTGCCAGCAGCTCCCTGGATGACAGGGCGGAGACCCAGTACTTC. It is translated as CASSSLDDRAETQYF. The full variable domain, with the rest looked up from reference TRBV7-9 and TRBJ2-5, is DTGVSQNPRHKITKRGQNVTFRCDPISEHNRLYWYRQTLGQGPEFLTYFQNEAQLEKSRLLSDRFSAERPKGSFSTLEIQRTEQGDSAMYLCASSSLDDRAETQYFGPGTRLLVL.

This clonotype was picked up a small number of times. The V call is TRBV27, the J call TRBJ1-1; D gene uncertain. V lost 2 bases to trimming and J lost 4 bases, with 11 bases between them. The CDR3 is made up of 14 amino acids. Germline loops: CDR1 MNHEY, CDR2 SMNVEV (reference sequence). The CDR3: CASSLIPGSTEAFF. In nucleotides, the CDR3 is TGTGCCAGCAGTTTAATCCCGGGTAGCACTGAAGCTTTCTTT.

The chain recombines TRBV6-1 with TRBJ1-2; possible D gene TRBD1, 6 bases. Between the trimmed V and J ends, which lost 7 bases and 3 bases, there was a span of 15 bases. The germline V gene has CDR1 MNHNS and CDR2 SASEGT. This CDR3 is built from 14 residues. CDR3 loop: CASNWGEGDYGYTF. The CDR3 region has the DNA TGTGCCAGCAACTGGGGGGAGGGGGACTATGGCTACACCTTC.

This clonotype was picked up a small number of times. The CDR3, as DNA: TGTGCCAGCAGTTTGGCTGACAGGGTTAACTATGGCTACACCTTC. This encodes CASSLADRVNYGYTF. The chain has TRBV12-3 or TRBV12-4 and TRBJ1-2; TRBD1 agrees at 7 bases. Unmatched junction bases numbered 5, after V lost 3 bases and J lost 1 base. The CDR3 length is 15 residues.

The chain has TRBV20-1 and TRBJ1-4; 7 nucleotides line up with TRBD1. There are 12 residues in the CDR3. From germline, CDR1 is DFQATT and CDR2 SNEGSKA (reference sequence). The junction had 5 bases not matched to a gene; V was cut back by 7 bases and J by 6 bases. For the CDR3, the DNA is TGCAGTGGCGCACAGGGGTATGAAAAACTGTTTTTT. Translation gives CSGAQGYEKLFF.

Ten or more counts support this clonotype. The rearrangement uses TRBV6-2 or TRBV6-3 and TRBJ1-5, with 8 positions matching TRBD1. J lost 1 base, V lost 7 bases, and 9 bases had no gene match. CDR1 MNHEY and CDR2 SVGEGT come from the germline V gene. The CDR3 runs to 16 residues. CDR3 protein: CASTYGGQGSNQPQHF. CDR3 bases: TGTGCCAGCACCTATGGAGGACAGGGAAGCAATCAGCCCCAGCATTTT.